Listed here are 9 T cell receptor beta chains from one sample, sequenced in a study of shared clonotypes between healthy human individuals. Sequencing was performed with immunoSEQ multiplex PCR; in TCRdb, only in-frame clones are kept and a portion is missing. Among over a million clones listed, around 98% were seen once. The sample was naive CD4+ T cells sorted from blood. Subset defined: CD45RA+ positively selected. These receptor sequences come from a man between 25 and 39 years old in good health.

This rearrangement joins TRBV7-8 to TRBJ2-2, with TRBD2 matching 13 bases. J lost 9 bases, V lost 5 bases, and 6 bases had no gene match. Per germline, CDR1 SGHVS and CDR2 FQNEAQ. The CDR3 consists of 15 residues. CDR3 sequence (DNA): TGTGCCAGCAGCCCCGGACTAGCGGGAGTTTGGGAGCTGTTTTTT. It codes for CASSPGLAGVWELFF.

The rearrangement links TRBV5-6 to TRBJ2-1; 7 bases are shared with TRBD1. Germline assignment: CDR1 SGHDT and CDR2 YYEEEE. V lost 4 bases to trimming and J lost 4 bases; unmatched junction nucleotides: 8. The CDR3 has 15 residues. The CDR3 spells CASSAPGTVYNEQFF. In DNA form, the CDR3 reads TGTGCCAGCAGCGCCCCCGGGACAGTATACAATGAGCAGTTCTTC. Combining the CDR3 with reference TRBV5-6 and TRBJ2-1 gives the whole variable domain DAGVTQSPTHLIKTRGQQVTLRCSPKSGHDTVSWYQQALGQGPQFIFQYYEEEERQRGNFPDRFSGHQFPNYSSELNVNALLLGDSALYLCASSAPGTVYNEQFFGPGTRLTVL.

The chain carries TRBV10-2 and TRBJ2-7; D possibly uses TRBD1 or TRBD2 (5 bases each). The CDR3 contains 15 residues. The germline V gene has CDR1 WSHSY and CDR2 SAAADI. Trimming shortened V by 8 bases and J by 3 bases, and 20 bases separated the two germline ends. The CDR3 DNA follows: TGCGCCAGCGGGTACCCGGGACGTCAAGGCTACGAGCAGTACTTC. Its translation: CASGYPGRQGYEQYF.

The sample holds one count of this clone. The same CDR3 also results from other DNA sequences found in this sample. The rearrangement uses TRBV29-1 and TRBJ2-1, with D hard to call. CDR3 size: 13 residues. The V gene lost 5 bases and the J gene lost 1 base, with 9 bases spanning the gap. Germline-derived CDR1 and CDR2 are SQVTM and ANQGSEA. CDR3 nucleotides: TGCAGCGTTTCCCGGTCTTCCTACAATGAGCAGTTCTTC. This encodes CSVSRSSYNEQFF.

The V call is TRBV5-1, the J call TRBJ2-1, with 10 bases fitting TRBD2. Germline assignment: CDR1 SGHRS and CDR2 YFSETQ. CDR3 length: 15 amino acids. V shed 1 base, J shed 4 bases, and the junction held 2 bases outside the gene matches. CDR3 nucleotide sequence: TGCGCCAGCAGCTTGAAACTAGCGGGGTACAATGAGCAGTTCTTC. It is translated as CASSLKLAGYNEQFF. Using reference TRBV5-1 and TRBJ2-1 for the parts outside the CDR3, the full variable domain is KAGVTQTPRYLIKTRGQQVTLSCSPISGHRSVSWYQQTPGQGLQFLFEYFSETQRNKGNFPGRFSGRQFSNSRSEMNVSTLELGDSALYLCASSLKLAGYNEQFFGPGTRLTVL.

The CDR3 bases are TGTGCCAGCAGTCTTTTCAAACTCCCTCAGTCTGGCTACACCTTC. Amino acid sequence: CASSLFKLPQSGYTF. V usage is TRBV28 and J usage is TRBJ1-2; D uncertain. Germline V gene data show CDR1 as MDHEN and CDR2 as SYDVKM. This CDR3 comprises 15 residues. The V end was cut by 5 bases, the J end by 7 bases, with 20 bases between.

This chain links TRBV18 with TRBJ2-1; D possibly corresponds to TRBD2 (6 bases). Per germline, CDR1 KGHSH and CDR2 LQKENI. This CDR3 has 16 residues. V lost 1 base, J lost 4 bases, and 14 bases lay in between. The CDR3 bases are TGTGCCAGCTCACCACGGCCTAGCGTAAGTTACAATGAGCAGTTCTTC. Its translation is CASSPRPSVSYNEQFF.

The gene calls are TRBV18 and TRBJ1-5; no reliable D call. Trimming stripped 0 bases from V and 5 bases from J, with 11 bases between. The CDR3 length is 15 residues. CDR1 and CDR2 from the germline V gene are KGHSH and LQKENI. In DNA, the CDR3 is TGTGCCAGCTCACCACCGGAGACCCCCCATCAGCCCCAGCATTTT. Translation gives CASSPPETPHQPQHF.

This clone was seen just once. V is TRBV28 and J is TRBJ2-7; a possible D gene is TRBD2 (6 bases). Trimming removed 6 bases at V and 0 bases at J, with 12 bases between. From germline, CDR1 is MDHEN and CDR2 SYDVKM. CDR3 size: 14 residues. The CDR3 nucleotides are TGTGCCAGCAGAAGGGGACTCGTCTCCTACGAGCAGTACTTC. Encoded protein: CASRRGLVSYEQYF.